This T cell receptor beta chain was profiled in a study of shared clonotypes between healthy human individuals. Only CD45RO-negative cells positively selected for CCR7 counted as naive CD8 cells, so terminally differentiated effector memory CD45RA+ cells were excluded. The donor population consisted of healthy HIV-negative adults with no recent acute infections or vaccinations. Every subset's genomic DNA went evenly onto several immunoSEQ plates. Clones were sequenced by immunoSEQ multiplex PCR, and TCRdb holds only the in-frame ones, with some missing. The sample contains about 2.2 million clones, roughly 95% of which appear only once. In germline, CDR1 is SGHDN, CDR2 FVKESK. The ends were cut back, 1 base at V and 6 bases at J, with 7 bases in the middle. This CDR3 has 13 residues.

This sequence originates from a man between 18 and 29 years old in good health. Some clones in this sample may be carry-over from other donors' samples. The chain links TRBV14 to TRBJ2-1; the D gene is possibly TRBD2 (5 bases). Sequencing used naive CD8+ T cells from PBMCs. The CDR3 here is CASSQAGFNEQFF. CDR3 nucleotide sequence: TGTGCCAGCAGCCAAGCGGGGTTCAATGAGCAGTTCTTC.